Listed here are 25 T cell receptor beta chains from one sample, sequenced in a study of beta chain features in type 1 diabetes. cDNA synthesis used the whole RNA isolate, giving expressed TCRB sequences. Generated by immunoSEQ multiplex PCR, the TCRdb table keeps only in-frame clones and is missing some. The sample carries fewer than 250,000 clones, approximately 14% recorded once. Sequencing used naive CD4+ T cells from blood. These receptors originate from a woman in her thirties or forties in good health.

This clone showed up just a few times. The genes are TRBV7-2 and TRBJ1-4; D is unclear. There are 15 residues in the CDR3. Trimming left V 4 bases short and J 10 bases short, with 19 bases between. Germline V gives CDR1 SGHTA, CDR2 FQGNSA. The CDR3 bases are TGTGCCAGCAGCTCCTCCCGGGTTCTTCGAGGAAAACTGTTTTTT. This encodes CASSSSRVLRGKLFF.

The genes are TRBV6-6 and TRBJ2-1, with 11 nucleotides matching TRBD2. The ends lost 4 bases at V and 8 bases at J; junction bases unmatched: 4. Germline V gene sequence: CDR1 MNHNY, CDR2 SVGAGI (reference sequence). The CDR3 has 14 residues. The CDR3 sequence is CASSWLAGGDEQFF. The CDR3, as DNA: TGTGCCAGCAGTTGGCTAGCGGGGGGCGATGAGCAGTTCTTC.

This clone was seen more than once but under ten times. The genes are TRBV19 and TRBJ1-2; 10 nucleotides line up with TRBD1. CDR1 is LNHDA, CDR2 SQIVND, per germline (reference sequence). With V trimmed by 5 bases and J by 13 bases, 13 bases remained unmatched. The CDR3 spans 14 residues. CDR3 coding DNA: TGTGCCAGTAGTGTTTGGGACAGGGGCCGCCGGTTCACCTTC. It is translated as CASSVWDRGRRFTF.

The chain recombines TRBV6-5 with TRBJ1-2, with D possibly being TRBD1 (6 bases). The germline V gene has CDR1 MNHEY and CDR2 SVGAGI. Trimming shortened V by 6 bases and J by 8 bases, and 13 bases separated the two germline ends. CDR3 size: 12 residues. CDR3 DNA: TGTGCCAGCAGCCCCGCAGGGGCCGGCTACACCTTC. Residues: CASSPAGAGYTF.

Written as DNA, the CDR3 is TGTGCCAGCAGCTTCCCGAAGTTAAGACTAGCGGGGGGGCCCTACGAGCAGTACTTC. Translated: CASSFPKLRLAGGPYEQYF. The chain couples TRBV7-8 to TRBJ2-7, with TRBD2 matching over 14 bases. Trimming cost V 3 bases and J 2 bases; bases outside gene matches: 12. The germline V gene has CDR1 SGHVS and CDR2 FQNEAQ. CDR3 length: 19 amino acids.

This clone was picked up a small number of times. V and J are TRBV9 and TRBJ2-5; 9 bases map to TRBD2. CDR1 SGDLS and CDR2 YYNGEE come from the germline V gene. The CDR3 spans 19 residues. V gave up 2 bases and J gave up 3 bases; unmatched junction bases: 17. CDR3 sequence: CASSVKAGGIQSKKETQYF. CDR3 nucleotides: TGTGCCAGCAGCGTCAAGGCGGGGGGGATCCAAAGCAAAAAAGAGACCCAGTACTTC. The full variable domain, rest sourced from reference TRBV9 and TRBJ2-5, is DSGVTQTPKHLITATGQRVTLRCSPRSGDLSVYWYQQSLDQGLQFLIQYYNGEERAKGNILERFSAQQFPDLHSELNLSSLELGDSALYFCASSVKAGGIQSKKETQYFGPGTRLLVL.

This clone has more than one count but fewer than ten. The chain links TRBV6-4 to TRBJ1-1, with 10 bases that match TRBD1. The germline V gene encodes CDR1 MRHNA and CDR2 SNTAGT. The CDR3 contains 15 residues. V lost 5 bases to trimming and J lost 4 bases; unmatched junction nucleotides: 7. The CDR3 here is CASSSGTGATTEAFF. CDR3 nucleotides: TGTGCCAGCAGTTCCGGGACAGGGGCGACCACTGAAGCTTTCTTT.

V is TRBV5-1 and J is TRBJ2-4, with a weak D call TRBD1 (6 bases). Trimming cost V 5 bases and J 5 bases, with 17 bases left between them. Germline-derived CDR1 and CDR2 are SGHRS and YFSETQ. This CDR3 is 15 amino acids long. This chain's CDR3 is CASRRSRDKENIQYF. The CDR3, as DNA: TGCGCCAGCAGAAGATCCCGGGACAAGGAAAACATTCAGTACTTC.

The V and J genes are TRBV9 and TRBJ2-7; 8 bases map to TRBD2. Germline assignment: CDR1 SGDLS and CDR2 YYNGEE. The length of the CDR3 is 16 residues. Trimming took 0 bases from V and 1 from J; bases not matched to a gene: 6. This CDR3 is CASSVGSGGMSYEQYF. The CDR3 nucleotides read TGTGCCAGCAGCGTAGGCAGCGGGGGAATGTCCTACGAGCAGTACTTC.

There are a few counts of this clone. The chain joins TRBV28 to TRBJ2-7; D may be TRBD1 (6 bases). The CDR3 consists of 15 residues. V shed 5 bases and J shed 2 bases, with 16 bases lying between them. CDR1 and CDR2 from the germline V gene are MDHEN and SYDVKM. This CDR3 is CASSTGSFTPYEQYF. The CDR3 DNA reads as TGTGCCAGCAGTACAGGGTCCTTTACCCCCTACGAGCAGTACTTC.

The J gene is TRBJ2-1, the V gene TRBV29-1, with a tentative D call TRBD1 (6 bases). This CDR3 comprises 14 residues. CDR1 and CDR2 (germline): SQVTM, ANQGSEA. Trimming took off 6 bases at V and 3 bases at J, with 15 bases between the two ends. The CDR3 coding sequence is TGCAGCGTAAAGGGGGTATTGAGCTACAATGAGCAGTTCTTC. Its protein is CSVKGVLSYNEQFF.

The rearrangement joins TRBV7-2 to TRBJ1-2, with TRBD1 matching 8 bases. From germline, CDR1 is SGHTA and CDR2 FQGNSA. This CDR3 spans 17 amino acids. With V trimmed by 3 bases and J by 0 bases, 9 bases remained unmatched. The CDR3 DNA reads as TGTGCCAGCAGCTTGGCCCCCCGGGACAGGACTAACTATGGCTACACCTTC. This codes for CASSLAPRDRTNYGYTF.

The V gene is TRBV4-1, the J gene TRBJ1-5, with 7 bases that match TRBD1. The junction had 1 base not matched to a gene; V was cut back by 0 bases and J by 5 bases. This CDR3 has 14 residues. The germline gives CDR1 MGHRA, CDR2 YSYEKL. The chain's CDR3 is CASSQEGTDQPQHF. In DNA form, the CDR3 reads TGCGCCAGCAGCCAAGAAGGGACAGATCAGCCCCAGCATTTT.

This clone was counted between two and nine times. The CDR3 sequence: CASSPRGGGWETQYF. The CDR3 DNA sequence: TGCGCCAGCAGCCCTCGGGGGGGCGGGTGGGAGACCCAGTACTTC. The V gene is TRBV4-1, the J gene TRBJ2-5; TRBD2 matches at 8 bases. Trimming took 4 bases from V and 5 from J; bases not matched to a gene: 9. The CDR3 has 15 residues. The germline V gene encodes CDR1 MGHRA and CDR2 YSYEKL.

In its sample, this clone was seen a few times. J is TRBJ2-7 and V is TRBV29-1, with D possibly TRBD1 on 5 matching bases. This CDR3 is 11 amino acids long. V was shortened by 7 bases and J by 7 bases, with 14 bases between the two germline ends. The germline gives CDR1 SQVTM, CDR2 ANQGSEA. CDR3 coding DNA: TGCAGCGCCGACCTGGGGCCGGAGCAGTACTTC. Its translation: CSADLGPEQYF.

Many counts were recorded for this clone. The V gene is TRBV23-1, the J gene TRBJ1-5; 8 bases line up with TRBD1. TRBV23-1 is labeled an ORF, and its function is uncertain. Trimming took 1 base from V and 6 from J; bases not matched to a gene: 5. The CDR3 has 15 residues. The CDR3 DNA sequence: TGCGCCAGCAGTCAATTCGTCAGGGGGCTTCAGCCCCAGCATTTT. It encodes CASSQFVRGLQPQHF.

J is TRBJ1-3 and V is TRBV4-1; D might be TRBD1 (5 bases). The germline gives CDR1 MGHRA, CDR2 YSYEKL. The CDR3 covers 14 residues. With 4 bases removed from V and 1 base from J, the gap between germline ends came to 8 bases. In DNA, the CDR3 is TGCGCCAGCAGCCCGGGGACTTCTGGAAACACCATATATTTT. Its protein product is CASSPGTSGNTIYF.

The rearrangement uses TRBV7-6 and TRBJ1-1; no firm D call. The germline V and J ends were trimmed by 4 bases and 6 bases, with 15 bases remaining between them. The CDR3 sequence is 14 residues long. Per the germline V gene, CDR1 is SGHVS and CDR2 is FNYEAQ. In DNA form, the CDR3 reads TGTGCCAGCAGCTCCCTGACTGGAGGGCCTGAAGCTTTCTTT. Residues: CASSSLTGGPEAFF.

The V call is TRBV19, the J call TRBJ2-1; 8 bases fit TRBD1. The CDR3 has 16 residues. The V and J ends lost 2 bases and 6 bases, in that order; junction bases with no gene match: 9. From germline, CDR1 is LNHDA and CDR2 SQIVND (reference sequence). The CDR3, as DNA: TGTGCCAGTAGTATATTGCAGGGGGCGGGTGGCAATGAGCAGTTCTTC. Translated: CASSILQGAGGNEQFF.

The chain recombines TRBV7-6 with TRBJ2-2, with D perhaps matching TRBD2 (6 bases). V was pared by 4 bases and J by 8 bases, with 11 bases between. Germline CDR1 SGHVS, CDR2 FNYEAQ. This CDR3 has 13 residues. Here the CDR3 DNA reads TGTGCCAGCAGCTCCGGAGGGGAGGGGGAGCTGTTTTTT. This gives the protein CASSSGGEGELFF.

This clone was picked up a small number of times. V usage is TRBV27 and J usage is TRBJ2-7, with 8 positions matching TRBD2. The trim removed 0 bases at V and 5 bases at J, leaving 3 bases unmatched. Germline V gene sequence: CDR1 MNHEY, CDR2 SMNVEV (reference sequence). This CDR3 is 14 amino acids long. The DNA for the CDR3 is TGTGCCAGCAGTTTATCCGGGAGGGTTCACGAGCAGTACTTC. Protein: CASSLSGRVHEQYF.

V gene TRBV18 combines with J gene TRBJ2-1; TRBD2 matches at 11 bases. V lost 5 bases to trimming and J lost 4 bases; unmatched junction nucleotides: 7. There are 16 residues in the CDR3. Germline V gene sequence: CDR1 KGHSH, CDR2 LQKENI. The CDR3 DNA is TGTGCCAGCTCAATTAAGACTAGCGGGGAATACAATGAGCAGTTCTTC. It encodes CASSIKTSGEYNEQFF.

This clone was detected a few times. The chain carries TRBV12-5 and TRBJ1-3; D unclear. V was cut by 1 base and J by 0 bases, with 10 bases left in between. The germline gives CDR1 LGHNT, CDR2 FRNRAP. The CDR3 extends over 16 amino acids. CDR3 sequence reads: CASGLEASLSGNTIYF. In nucleotides, the CDR3 is TGTGCTAGTGGTTTGGAAGCATCCCTCTCTGGAAACACCATATATTTT.

The chain has TRBV2 and TRBJ1-1; tentative D call: TRBD1 (6 bases). Germline values: CDR1 SNHLY, CDR2 FYNNEI. This CDR3 spans 15 amino acids. V lost 6 bases and J lost 0, with 14 bases in between. CDR3 DNA sequence: TGTGCCAGCAGGCGGGAGCAGGGGATGAACACTGAAGCTTTCTTT. It codes for CASRREQGMNTEAFF.

The rearrangement links TRBV5-1 to TRBJ2-3, with unresolved D. V gave up 7 bases and J gave up 4 bases, with 16 bases separating them. This CDR3 is 14 amino acids long. The germline CDR1 and CDR2 sequences are SGHRS and YFSETQ. The CDR3 loop reads CASLQKPGPDTQYF. The DNA for the CDR3 is TGCGCCAGCCTACAAAAACCGGGTCCAGATACGCAGTATTTT.